This T cell receptor (beta chain) is drawn from a study of blood T cells in healthy people across ages. Across the whole study: About one barcoded TCR beta cDNA was captured per two T cells. Regarding the study as a whole: The lack of PBMC sorting stopped any conclusive naive versus antigen-experienced comparison. In long-lived donors, naive CD4+ cell counts and diversity exceeded those of aged donors.

The germline V gene encodes CDR1 SGHVS and CDR2 FNYEAQ. Deletions cut 3 bases from V and 0 bases from J, with 11 bases between. The CDR3 loop spans 15 amino acids. Comments on this clonotype: Antigen specificity is unknown.

The authors ran a second PCR of about 6 to 11 cycles using a sample-barcoded 5' primer and a J-beta primer mix. All cDNA molecules were each tagged by a template-switch adaptor with 12 random nucleotides. TCRdb reprocessed the 5' RACE reads via MiXCR and lists one record per CDR3 protein. The data hold about 730,000 distinct CDR3 sequences, with approximately 43% observed a single time. Sequenced material: blood. The source is a woman between 55 and 75 years old in good health. The gene calls are TRBV7-6 and TRBJ1-1; D unclear. The chain's CDR3 is CASSFSSTMNTEAFF. For the CDR3, the DNA is TGTGCCAGCAGCTTTTCTAGTACCATGAACACTGAAGCTTTCTTT.